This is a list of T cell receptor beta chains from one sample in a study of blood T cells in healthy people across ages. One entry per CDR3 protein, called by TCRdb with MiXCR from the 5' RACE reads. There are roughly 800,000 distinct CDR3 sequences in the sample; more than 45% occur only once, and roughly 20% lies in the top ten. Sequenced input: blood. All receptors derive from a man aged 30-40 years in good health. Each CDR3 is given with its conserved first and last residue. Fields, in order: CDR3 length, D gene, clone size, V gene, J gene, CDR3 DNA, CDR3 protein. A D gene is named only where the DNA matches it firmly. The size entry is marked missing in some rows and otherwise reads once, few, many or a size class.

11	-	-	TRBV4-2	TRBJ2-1	TGTGCCAGCAGCCACATCAGTGAGCAGTTCTTC	CASSHISEQFF
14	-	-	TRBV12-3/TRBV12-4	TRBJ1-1	TGTGCCAGCAGTCTTTTTGGGAGAAGCACTGAAGCTTTCTTT	CASSLFGRSTEAFF
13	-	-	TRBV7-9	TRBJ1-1	TGTGCCAGCAGCTTAGGAAGGCGTGGGGAGGCTTTCTTT	CASSLGRRGEAFF
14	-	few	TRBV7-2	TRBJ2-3	TGTGCCAGCAGCCTCCAAGGCGGCACAGATACGCAGTATTTT	CASSLQGGTDTQYF
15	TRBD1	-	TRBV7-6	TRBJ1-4	TGTGCCAGCAGTGTAATGACAGGGGAGGCTGAAAAACTGTTTTTT	CASSVMTGEAEKLFF
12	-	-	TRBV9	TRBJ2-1	TGTGCCAGCAGCGTAGAGCTCCGTGAGCAGTTCTTC	CASSVELREQFF
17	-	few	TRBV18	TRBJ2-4	TGTGCCAGCTCTGACCCGAGACAGGACCTAGCCAAAAACATTCAGTACTTC	CASSDPRQDLAKNIQYF
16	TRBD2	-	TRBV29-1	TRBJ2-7	TGCAGCGTGGAAGAGACTAGCGGGATAAGCTCCTACGAGCAGTACTTC	CSVEETSGISSYEQYF
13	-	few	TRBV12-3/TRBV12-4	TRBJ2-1	TGTGCCAGCAGATTGGGGGAACGGGGTGAGCAGTTCTTC	CASRLGERGEQFF
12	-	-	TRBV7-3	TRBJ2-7	TGTGCCAGCAGCTCCACCGAGGTCGAGCAGTACTTC	CASSSTEVEQYF
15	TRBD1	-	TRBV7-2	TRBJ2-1	TGTGCCAGCAGCACAACCGGGACAGGGGGCTATGAGCAGTTCTTC	CASSTTGTGGYEQFF
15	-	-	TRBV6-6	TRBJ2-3	TGTGCCAGCAGTTACGGGGGCAGGACCACAGATACGCAGTATTTT	CASSYGGRTTDTQYF
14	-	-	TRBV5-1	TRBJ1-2	TGCGCCAGCAGAGAAACGGCAGGGTCCTATGGCTACACCTTC	CASRETAGSYGYTF
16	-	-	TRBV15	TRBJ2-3	TGTGCCACCAGCAGAGACATTAGCAGGGGAACAGATACGCAGTATTTT	CATSRDISRGTDTQYF
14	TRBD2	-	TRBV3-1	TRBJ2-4	TGTGCCAGCAGCCAAACTAGCGGAAAAAACATTCAGTACTTC	CASSQTSGKNIQYF
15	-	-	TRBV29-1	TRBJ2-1	TGCAGCGTTGAAGATCTCCCTGGCAGGTCGAATGAGCAGTTCTTC	CSVEDLPGRSNEQFF
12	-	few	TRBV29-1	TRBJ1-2	TGCAGCGTTGAGGAGACAGGAGGGGGCTACACCTTC	CSVEETGGGYTF
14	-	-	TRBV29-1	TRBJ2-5	TGCAGCGCCGTGACTAAACCACTCAAAGAGACCCAGTACTTC	CSAVTKPLKETQYF
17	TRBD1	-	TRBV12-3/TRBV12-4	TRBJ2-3	TGTGCCAGCAGTTCCGGACGTACAGGGGTCCTCACAGATACGCAGTATTTT	CASSSGRTGVLTDTQYF
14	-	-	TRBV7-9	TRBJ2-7	TGTGCCAGCAGCTTAACACGGGAGCTCGACGAGCAGTACTTC	CASSLTRELDEQYF
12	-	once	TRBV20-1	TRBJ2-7	TGCAGTGCAATCGGACAGTTAGACGAGCAGTACTTC	CSAIGQLDEQYF
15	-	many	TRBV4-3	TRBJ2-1	TGCGCCAGCAGCCAGACAGGAGGGACCTACAATGAGCAGTTCTTC	CASSQTGGTYNEQFF
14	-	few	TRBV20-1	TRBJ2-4	TGCAGTGCTAGAGTTATGGAGGCCAAAAACATTCAGTACTTC	CSARVMEAKNIQYF
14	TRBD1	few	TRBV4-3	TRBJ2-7	TGCGCCAGCAGCCAAGAACAGGGGGCCTACGAGCAGTACTTC	CASSQEQGAYEQYF
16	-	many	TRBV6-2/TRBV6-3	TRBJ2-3	TGTGCCAGCAGCCCTTACAGGGTTCGGGGAGAAGATACGCAGTATTTT	CASSPYRVRGEDTQYF
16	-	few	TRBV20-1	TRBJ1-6	TGCAGTGCTAGAGATCGGGTCCCTGGGCAGGATTCACCCCTCCACTTT	CSARDRVPGQDSPLHF
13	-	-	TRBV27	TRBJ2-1	TGTGCCAGCAGTTTATCGACGGCCAGCGAGCAGTTCTTC	CASSLSTASEQFF
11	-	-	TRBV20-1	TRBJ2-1	TGCAGTGCCGATAAAATAGGAGAGCAGTTCTTC	CSADKIGEQFF
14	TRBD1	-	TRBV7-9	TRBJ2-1	TGTGCCAGCAGCTCTGGACAGGGTGGTTATGAGCAGTTCTTC	CASSSGQGGYEQFF
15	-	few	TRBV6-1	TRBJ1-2	TGTGCCAGCAGTGAAGCGCGTCTGGGGCTGGGTGGCTACACCTTC	CASSEARLGLGGYTF
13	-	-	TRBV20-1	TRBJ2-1	TGCAGTGCTAGTCTCGGCTCCTACAATGAGCAGTTCTTC	CSASLGSYNEQFF
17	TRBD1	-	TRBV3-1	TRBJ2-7	TGTGCCAGCAGCCAGAACCCCAGGACAGGGCCGGCGCCCGAGCAGTACTTC	CASSQNPRTGPAPEQYF
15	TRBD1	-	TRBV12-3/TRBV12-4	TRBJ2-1	TGTGCCAGCAGTTTAGTGGACAGGGTGAGGAATGAGCAGTTCTTC	CASSLVDRVRNEQFF
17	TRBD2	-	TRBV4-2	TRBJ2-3	TGTGCCAGCAGCCAAGAAAGAGCTAGCGGGTTCACAGATACGCAGTATTTT	CASSQERASGFTDTQYF
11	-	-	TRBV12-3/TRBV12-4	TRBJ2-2	TGTGCCAGCAATGGAGCCGGGGAGCTGTTTTTT	CASNGAGELFF
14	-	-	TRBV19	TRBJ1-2	TGTGCCAGTAGTATCGCGGCCACGGGCTATGGCTACACCTTC	CASSIAATGYGYTF
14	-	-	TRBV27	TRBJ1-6	TGTGCCAGCAGTCTTACATCAATAGATTCACCCCTCCACTTT	CASSLTSIDSPLHF
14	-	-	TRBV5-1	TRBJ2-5	TGCGCCAGCAGCTTGGGACGAACCGAAGAGACCCAGTACTTC	CASSLGRTEETQYF
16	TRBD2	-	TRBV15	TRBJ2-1	TGTGCCACCAGCGGACAACTAGCGGGGGAGCACAATGGGCAGTTCTTC	CATSGQLAGEHNGQFF
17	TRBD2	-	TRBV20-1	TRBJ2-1	TGCAGTGCTAGAGAAATGAAGGGACTAGCGGGAGCAAGTGGGCAGTTCTTC	CSAREMKGLAGASGQFF
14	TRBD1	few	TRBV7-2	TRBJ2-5	TGTGCCAGCAGCCAGGGACAGGGAGTCGAGACCCAGTACTTC	CASSQGQGVETQYF
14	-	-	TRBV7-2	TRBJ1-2	TGTGCCAGCAGCGAAAACACAGGGACGTATGGCTACACCTTC	CASSENTGTYGYTF
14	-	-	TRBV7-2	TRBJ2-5	TGTGCCAGCAGCCGAACCGGGGCACGGGGGACCCAGTACTTC	CASSRTGARGTQYF
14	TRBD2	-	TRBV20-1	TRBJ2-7	TGCAGTGCTAGAGATAAAGCGGGAAGACGGGAGCAGTACTTC	CSARDKAGRREQYF
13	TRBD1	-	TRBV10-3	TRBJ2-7	TGTGCCATCAGTTCGGGACAGCCCTACGAGCAGTACTTC	CAISSGQPYEQYF
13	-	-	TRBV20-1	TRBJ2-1	TGCAGTTCTGGACGGGTAGGCAACAATGAGCAGTTCTTC	CSSGRVGNNEQFF
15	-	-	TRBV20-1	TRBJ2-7	TGCAGTGCTAGAGATCCGGACGGTACCGGGAACGAGCAGTACTTC	CSARDPDGTGNEQYF
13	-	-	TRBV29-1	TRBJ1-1	TGCAGCGTTGTTACACCTAAGAACACTGAAGCTTTCTTT	CSVVTPKNTEAFF
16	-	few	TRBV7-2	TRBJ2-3	TGTGCCAGCAGCTTGAGGGGCGCGGCTAGCACAGATACGCAGTATTTT	CASSLRGAASTDTQYF
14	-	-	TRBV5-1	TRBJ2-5	TGCGCCAGCAGCGTAGGGGTAGCACAAGAGACCCAGTACTTC	CASSVGVAQETQYF
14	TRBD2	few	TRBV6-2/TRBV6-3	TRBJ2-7	TGTGCCAGCAGTTACCTTGCGGGAGCCTACGAGCAGTACTTC	CASSYLAGAYEQYF
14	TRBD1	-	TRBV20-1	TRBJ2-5	TGCAGTGCCCCCATGGCCAGGGGGCAGGAGACCCAGTACTTC	CSAPMARGQETQYF
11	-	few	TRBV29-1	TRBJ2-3	TGCAGCGTTGAAGGGTCAGATACGCAGTATTTT	CSVEGSDTQYF
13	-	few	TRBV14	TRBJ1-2	TGTGCCAGCAGCCAGGACACTTTCTATGGCTACACCTTC	CASSQDTFYGYTF